This TCR beta chain came from a study of human T cells and chemical hapten exposure. This clonotype was seen at least ten times. Individual cDNA molecules received unique molecular identifiers in the library. MiXCR, run by TCRdb on the RACE reads, gives a single entry per CDR3 protein. The sample has 49,000 or so distinct CDR3 sequences; approximately 4.8% are singletons. CDR3 length: 15 residues. Trimming removed 6 bases at V and 0 bases at J, with 12 bases between. The germline CDR1 and CDR2 sequences are MDHEN and SYDVKM. Time point indicated: healthy volunteer bleed at 2 weeks. It was unfractionated whole blood from which total RNA was extracted.

The V gene is TRBV28, the J gene TRBJ1-3; no firm D call. This TCR derives from a human donor in good health. Some clones in this sample may be carry-over from other donors' samples. Sequences were obtained from whole blood. The CDR3 DNA reads TGTGCCAGCAGAAAAGGGAGGGCCTCTGGAAACACCATATATTTT. This gives the protein CASRKGRASGNTIYF.